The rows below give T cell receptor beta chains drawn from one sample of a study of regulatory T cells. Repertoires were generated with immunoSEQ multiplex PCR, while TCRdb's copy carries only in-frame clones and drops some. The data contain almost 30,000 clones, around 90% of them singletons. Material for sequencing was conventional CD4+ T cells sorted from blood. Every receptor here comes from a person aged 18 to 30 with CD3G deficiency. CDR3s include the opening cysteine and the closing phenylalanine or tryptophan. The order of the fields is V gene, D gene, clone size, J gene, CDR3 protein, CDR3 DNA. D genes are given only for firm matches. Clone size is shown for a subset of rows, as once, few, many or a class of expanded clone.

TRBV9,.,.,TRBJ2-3,CASSVVGASDTQYF,TGTGCCAGCAGCGTAGTAGGGGCCAGCGATACGCAGTATTTT
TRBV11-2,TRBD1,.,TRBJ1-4,CASSRRRGLTTTNEKLFF,TGTGCCAGCAGCCGAAGGAGGGGGCTTACTACAACTAATGAAAAACTGTTTTTT
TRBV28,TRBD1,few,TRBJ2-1,CASTTAFGQGAYEQFF,TGTGCCAGCACCACTGCCTTCGGACAGGGGGCTTATGAGCAGTTCTTC
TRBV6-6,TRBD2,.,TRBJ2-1,CASSMGLAGGNEQFF,TGTGCCAGCAGCATGGGACTAGCGGGAGGCAATGAGCAGTTCTTC
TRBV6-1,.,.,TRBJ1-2,CASSLGFYGYTF,TGTGCCAGCAGTCTAGGATTCTATGGCTACACCTTC
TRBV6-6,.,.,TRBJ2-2,CASSSLGELFF,TGTGCCAGCAGTTCCTTAGGGGAGCTGTTTTTT
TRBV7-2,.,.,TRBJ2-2,CASSLAFGPSTGELFF,TGTGCCAGCAGCTTAGCGTTTGGGCCTTCCACCGGGGAGCTGTTTTTT
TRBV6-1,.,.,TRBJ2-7,CASSGDGPGQYF,TGTGCCAGCAGTGGGGACGGTCCAGGGCAGTACTTC
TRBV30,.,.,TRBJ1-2,CAWTGFRGYTF,TGTGCCTGGACTGGGTTTAGAGGCTACACCTTC
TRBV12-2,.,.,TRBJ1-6,CASRLASGSSSPLHF,TGTGCAAGTCGCTTAGCATCAGGGAGTAGTTCACCCCTCCACTTT
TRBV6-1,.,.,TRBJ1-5,CASSEGYRYRMPQHF,TGTGCCAGCAGTGAAGGTTACAGGTACCGGATGCCCCAGCATTTT
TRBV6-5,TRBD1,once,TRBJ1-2,CASSYNGQEGYGYTF,TGTGCCAGCAGTTATAACGGACAGGAGGGTTATGGCTACACCTTC
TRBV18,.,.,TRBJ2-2,CASSPVTGTGELFF,TGTGCCAGCTCACCCGTCACAGGCACCGGGGAGCTGTTTTTT
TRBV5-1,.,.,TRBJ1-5,CASSFYSNQPQHF,TGCGCCAGCAGCTTTTATAGCAATCAGCCCCAGCATTTT
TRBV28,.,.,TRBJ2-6,CASSPSGLSSGANVLTF,TGTGCCAGCAGTCCGTCGGGGCTGAGCTCTGGGGCCAACGTCCTGACTTTC
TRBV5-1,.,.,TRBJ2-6,CASSLEAAGANVLTF,TGCGCCAGCAGCTTGGAGGCTGCTGGGGCCAACGTCCTGACTTTC
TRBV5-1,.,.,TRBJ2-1,CASSLGGSYNEQFF,TGCGCCAGCAGCTTGGGGGGCTCCTACAATGAGCAGTTCTTC
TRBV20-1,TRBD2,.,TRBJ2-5,CSAGRETQYF,TGCAGTGCCGGGAGGGAGACCCAGTACTTC
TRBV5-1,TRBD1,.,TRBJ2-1,CASSETGQGWNEQFF,TGCGCCAGCAGCGAAACGGGACAGGGGTGGAATGAGCAGTTCTTC
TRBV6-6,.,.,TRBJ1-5,CASSLGTGRPQHF,TGTGCCAGCAGTTTGGGTACAGGGCGGCCCCAGCATTTT
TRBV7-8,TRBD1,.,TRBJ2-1,CASSPWTGGSYNEQFF,TGTGCCAGCAGCCCTTGGACAGGGGGGTCCTACAATGAGCAGTTCTTC
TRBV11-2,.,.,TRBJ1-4,CASSLRGTNEKLFF,TGTGCCAGCAGCTTACGAGGGACTAATGAAAAACTGTTTTTT
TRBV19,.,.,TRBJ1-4,CASSPTRATNEKLFF,TGTGCCAGTAGTCCTACACGAGCAACTAATGAAAAACTGTTTTTT
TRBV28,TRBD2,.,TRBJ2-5,CASSSPGTSGREGETQYF,TGTGCCAGCAGTTCCCCCGGGACTAGCGGGAGGGAGGGTGAGACCCAGTACTTC
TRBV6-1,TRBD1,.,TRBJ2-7,CASRSTGKDEQYF,TGTGCCAGCCGCTCGACAGGGAAGGACGAGCAGTACTTC
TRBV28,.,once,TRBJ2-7,CASSSPPGGTYEQYF,TGTGCCAGCAGTTCACCTCCAGGGGGGACCTACGAGCAGTACTTC
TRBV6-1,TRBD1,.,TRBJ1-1,CASLGPGQVRIEAFF,TGTGCCAGCCTAGGTCCGGGACAGGTGCGAATAGAAGCTTTCTTT
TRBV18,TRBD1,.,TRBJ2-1,CASSPGTGTYNEQFF,TGTGCCAGCTCACCAGGGACAGGGACCTACAATGAGCAGTTCTTC
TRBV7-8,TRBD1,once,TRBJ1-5,CASSLTGGNQPQHF,TGTGCCAGCAGCTTGACAGGGGGCAATCAGCCCCAGCATTTT
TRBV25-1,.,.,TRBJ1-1,CASSGIRGEEAFF,TGTGCCAGCAGTGGCATCCGGGGGGAGGAAGCTTTCTTT
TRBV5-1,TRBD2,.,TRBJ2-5,CASSSGTSSRGETQYF,TGCGCCAGCAGTTCCGGGACTAGCAGCCGGGGGGAGACCCAGTACTTC
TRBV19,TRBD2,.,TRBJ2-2,CASSREGLAGELFF,TGTGCCAGTAGTCGGGAGGGCCTGGCCGGGGAGCTGTTTTTT
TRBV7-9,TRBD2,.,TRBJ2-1,CASSRHSGRANEQFF,TGTGCCAGCAGCCGCCATAGCGGGAGGGCCAATGAGCAGTTCTTC
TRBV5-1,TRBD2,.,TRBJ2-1,CASSLLAGGYNEQFF,TGCGCCAGCAGCTTGTTAGCGGGAGGGTACAATGAGCAGTTCTTC
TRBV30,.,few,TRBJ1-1,CAWSTGLHTEAFF,TGTGCCTGGAGTACCGGGCTTCACACTGAAGCTTTCTTT
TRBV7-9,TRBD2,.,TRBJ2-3,CASSSTPSGLTDTQYF,TGTGCCAGCAGCTCGACTCCTAGCGGACTCACAGATACGCAGTATTTT
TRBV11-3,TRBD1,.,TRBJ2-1,CASSLVPPGQGIYNEQFF,TGTGCCAGCAGCTTAGTTCCCCCGGGACAGGGGATCTACAATGAGCAGTTCTTC
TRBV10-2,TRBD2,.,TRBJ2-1,CASSESKGLAGGPEFF,TGCGCCAGCAGTGAGTCTAAGGGTCTAGCGGGGGGGCCGGAGTTCTTC
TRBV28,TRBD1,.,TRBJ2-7,CASRGAGTGSYEQYF,TGTGCCAGCAGGGGGGCCGGGACAGGGTCCTACGAGCAGTACTTC
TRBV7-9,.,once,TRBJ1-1,CASSLRENTEAFF,TGTGCCAGCAGCTTACGGGAGAACACTGAAGCTTTCTTT
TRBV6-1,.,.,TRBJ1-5,CASSALRGVGQPQHF,TGTGCCAGCAGCGCCCTTCGGGGGGTCGGTCAGCCCCAGCATTTT
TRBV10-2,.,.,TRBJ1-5,CASRGTAHQPQHF,TGCGCCAGCAGGGGGACGGCGCATCAGCCCCAGCATTTT
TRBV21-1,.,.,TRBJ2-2,CASSKGSWPNTGELFF,TGTGCCAGCAGCAAAGGGAGTTGGCCTAACACCGGGGAGCTGTTTTTT
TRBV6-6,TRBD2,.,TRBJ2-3,CASSSGGPDTQYF,TGTGCCAGCAGTTCGGGGGGGCCAGATACGCAGTATTTT
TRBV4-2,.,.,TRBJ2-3,CASSQGGRTQYF,TGTGCCAGCAGCCAAGGGGGCCGTACGCAGTATTTT
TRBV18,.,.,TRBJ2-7,CASSRMGSSYEQYF,TGTGCCAGCTCAAGAATGGGGAGCTCCTACGAGCAGTACTTC
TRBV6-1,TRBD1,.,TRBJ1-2,CASSRRGEANYGYTF,TGTGCCAGCAGCCGCAGGGGGGAAGCTAACTATGGCTACACCTTC
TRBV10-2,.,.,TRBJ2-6,CASKEGSGANVLTF,TGCGCCAGCAAGGAGGGGTCTGGGGCCAACGTCCTGACTTTC
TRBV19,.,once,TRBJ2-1,CASSVRDGVGLQFF,TGTGCCAGTAGTGTCCGGGACGGAGTTGGTCTCCAGTTCTTC
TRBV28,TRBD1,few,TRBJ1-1,CASSRGRDTEAFF,TGTGCCAGTTCCAGGGGGCGCGACACTGAAGCTTTCTTT
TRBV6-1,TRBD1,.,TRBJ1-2,CASGRDRVRFYGYTF,TGTGCCAGCGGCCGGGACAGGGTTCGTTTCTATGGCTACACCTTC
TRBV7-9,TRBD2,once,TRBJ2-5,CASSRGLAEQETQYF,TGTGCCAGCAGCCGGGGACTAGCGGAGCAAGAGACCCAGTACTTC
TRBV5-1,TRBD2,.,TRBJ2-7,CASSVAGSSYEQYF,TGCGCCAGCAGTGTAGCGGGAAGCTCCTACGAGCAGTACTTC
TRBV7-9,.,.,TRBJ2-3,CASSLILDTQYF,TGTGCCAGCAGCTTAATCTTAGATACGCAGTATTTT
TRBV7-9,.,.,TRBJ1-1,CASSLSPEHGAFF,TGTGCCAGCAGCTTAAGTCCGGAACATGGGGCTTTCTTT